The 17 T cell receptor beta chains reported below all come from one sample, sequenced in a study of blood T cell repertoires in COVID-19. The repertoire was sequenced with immunoSEQ multiplex PCR; TCRdb's copy has only in-frame clones and lacks some. Here the sample spans 65,000 to 85,000 clones, 88% being singletons. Input material: peripheral blood. Receptors were obtained from a human donor in a cohort sampled during active COVID-19.

This clone has only one observation. This chain connects TRBV15 to TRBJ2-1; 11 nucleotides match TRBD2. Trimming cost V 6 bases and J 3 bases; bases outside gene matches: 1. The CDR3 loop spans 14 amino acids. CDR1 and CDR2 from the germline V gene are LNHNV and YYDKDF (reference sequence). The CDR3 here is CATSTSGGYNEQFF. The DNA for the CDR3 is TGTGCCACCAGTACTAGCGGGGGCTACAATGAGCAGTTCTTC.

V gene TRBV29-1 combines with J gene TRBJ1-1, with D unresolved. The CDR3 has 12 amino acids. Trimming stripped 4 bases from V and 5 bases from J, with 11 bases between. The V gene's germline CDR1 is SQVTM and CDR2 ANQGSEA. The CDR3 spells CSVAEVWTEAFF. CDR3 DNA: TGCAGCGTTGCTGAGGTTTGGACTGAAGCTTTCTTT.

V usage is TRBV2 and J usage is TRBJ1-1; D call uncertain. Germline CDR1 SNHLY, CDR2 FYNNEI. Trimming took 8 bases from V and 0 from J, leaving 19 bases between them. The CDR3 covers 16 residues. As DNA, the CDR3 is TGTGCCAGCCAGACATCCGGGATCCTTATGAACACTGAAGCTTTCTTT. This gives the protein CASQTSGILMNTEAFF.

The chain links TRBV7-6 to TRBJ1-5, with D possibly matching TRBD1 (6 bases). The length of the CDR3 is 18 residues. The V and J ends lost 0 bases and 2 bases respectively, with 17 bases between them. In germline, CDR1 is SGHVS, CDR2 FNYEAQ. As DNA, the CDR3 is TGTGCCAGCAGCTTAGCCGGTGGGGGGGCTCGGGGCAATCAGCCCCAGCATTTT. It encodes CASSLAGGGARGNQPQHF.

The rearrangement joins TRBV10-1 to TRBJ2-2; 10 positions match TRBD2. This CDR3 spans 15 amino acids. Germline assignment: CDR1 WNHNN and CDR2 SYGVQD (reference sequence). The trim removed 6 bases at V and 5 bases at J, leaving 6 bases unmatched. The CDR3 loop reads CASSTGTSETGELFF. CDR3 bases: TGCGCCAGCAGCACCGGGACTAGCGAAACCGGGGAGCTGTTTTTT.

The rearrangement links TRBV19 to TRBJ2-7, with a weak D call TRBD1 (6 bases). Germline lookup yields CDR1 LNHDA and CDR2 SQIVND (reference sequence). CDR3 length: 15 residues. V gave up 1 base and J gave up 3 bases, with 13 bases separating them. CDR3 bases: TGTGCCAGTAGTATAGCCCCCGGGACATACTACGAGCAGTACTTC. It translates to CASSIAPGTYYEQYF. Using reference TRBV19 and TRBJ2-7 for the parts outside the CDR3, the full variable domain is DGGITQSPKYLFRKEGQNVTLSCEQNLNHDAMYWYRQDPGQGLRLIYYSQIVNDFQKGDIAEGYSVSREKKESFPLTVTSAQKNPTAFYLCASSIAPGTYYEQYFGPGTRLTVT.

This sequence joins TRBV7-9 and TRBJ2-7; TRBD1 is a possible D gene (6 bases). From germline, CDR1 is SEHNR and CDR2 FQNEAQ (reference sequence). This CDR3 region has 14 residues. Trimming cost V 3 bases and J 4 bases, with 13 bases left between them. CDR3 residues: CASSLTGTTYEQYF. The CDR3 DNA is TGTGCCAGCAGCTTGACCGGGACAACTTACGAGCAGTACTTC.

The chain combines TRBV7-8 with TRBJ1-2; 7 bases fit TRBD1. The CDR3 consists of 17 residues. V gave up 2 bases and J gave up 4 bases; unmatched junction bases: 13. From germline, CDR1 is SGHVS and CDR2 FQNEAQ. Here the CDR3 DNA reads TGTGCCAGCAGCTTAACCGAGACAGGGAAGATTGGCTATGGCTACACCTTC. Protein sequence: CASSLTETGKIGYGYTF. Looking up the rest from reference TRBV7-8 and TRBJ1-2 gives the full variable domain: GAGVSQSPRYKVAKRGQDVALRCDPISGHVSLFWYQQALGQGPEFLTYFQNEAQLDKSGLPSDRFFAERPEGSVSTLKIQRTQQEDSAVYLCASSLTETGKIGYGYTFGSGTRLTVV.

This clone appeared once. J is TRBJ1-5 and V is TRBV6-5; TRBD1 is a possible D gene (6 bases). Germline lookup yields CDR1 MNHEY and CDR2 SVGAGI. Trimming stripped 6 bases from V and 7 bases from J, with 19 bases between. The CDR3 sequence is 15 residues long. DNA of the CDR3: TGTGCCAGCAGCCCGCTCAGGGGTGGAGGCCAGCCCCAGCATTTT. Its translation is CASSPLRGGGQPQHF.

V usage is TRBV6-1 and J usage is TRBJ1-1; D might be TRBD1 (5 bases). CDR3 length equals 14 residues. The germline gives CDR1 MNHNS, CDR2 SASEGT. Trimming took 3 bases from V and 4 from J, leaving 12 bases between them. The CDR3 reads CASSEGGAFTEAFF. CDR3 nucleotide sequence: TGTGCCAGCAGTGAGGGAGGGGCTTTCACTGAAGCTTTCTTT.

This chain links TRBV4-1 with TRBJ2-1, with 9 bases aligning to TRBD1. This CDR3 is 15 amino acids long. In germline, CDR1 is MGHRA, CDR2 YSYEKL. With V trimmed by 0 bases and J by 12 bases, 9 bases remained unmatched. The CDR3 protein is CASSQDWGQGLRQFF. DNA for the CDR3: TGCGCCAGCAGCCAAGACTGGGGACAGGGATTAAGGCAGTTCTTC.

This clone is a singleton in its sample. The chain uses TRBV9 and TRBJ2-7, with 11 positions matching TRBD1. V dropped 3 bases and J dropped 3; count of bases not matched to a gene: 5. The CDR3 runs 15 residues. Germline CDR1 is SGDLS and CDR2 is YYNGEE. The CDR3, as DNA: TGTGCCAGCAGCGCAGGACAGGGGGCGGGCTACGAGCAGTACTTC. Translating it yields CASSAGQGAGYEQYF.

The gene calls are TRBV6-5 and TRBJ1-4; perhaps TRBD1 as D (6 bases). The CDR3 covers 15 residues. Germline-derived CDR1 and CDR2 are MNHEY and SVGAGI. The ends were cut back, 7 bases at V and 4 bases at J, with 16 bases in the middle. The CDR3 region has the DNA TGTGCCAGCAAAGGGTCGGGGGGCAATAATGAAAAACTGTTTTTT. Translating gives CASKGSGGNNEKLFF.

This clone was observed at least ten times. The rearrangement joins TRBV7-6 to TRBJ1-5; 8 bases match TRBD1. The V gene's germline CDR1 is SGHVS and CDR2 FNYEAQ. Trimming took 2 bases from V and 7 from J; bases not matched to a gene: 7. The CDR3 is made up of 15 amino acids. DNA of the CDR3: TGTGCCAGCAGCTTAAGTGCAGGGGGCCAACAGCCCCAGCATTTT. Amino acid sequence: CASSLSAGGQQPQHF.

The chain has TRBV9 and TRBJ2-3; D possibly corresponds to TRBD2 (5 bases). Germline V gene lookup returns CDR1 SGDLS and CDR2 YYNGEE. Trimming took 1 base from V and 0 from J, leaving 24 bases between them. This CDR3 is 20 amino acids long. The CDR3 DNA sequence: TGTGCCAGCAGCGTATTGAGAACTGCACCCCATAGCGCTAGCACAGATACGCAGTATTTT. This sequence encodes CASSVLRTAPHSASTDTQYF.

This clone has a handful of counts. The rearrangement links TRBV6-5 to TRBJ2-3; 7 nucleotides line up with TRBD1. Germline trimming cut 7 bases from V and 0 bases from J; bases unmatched to any gene: 4. CDR1 and CDR2 (germline): MNHEY, SVGAGI. This CDR3 has 14 residues. In DNA, the CDR3 is TGTGCCAGCAAGTCGACAGGGAGCACAGATACGCAGTATTTT. It encodes CASKSTGSTDTQYF.

A few counts support this clone. This chain joins TRBV2 and TRBJ1-5, with D possibly being TRBD1 (5 bases). The length of the CDR3 is 15 residues. Per the germline V gene, CDR1 is SNHLY and CDR2 is FYNNEI. Trimming stripped 6 bases from V and 0 bases from J, with 12 bases between. The CDR3 loop reads CASRGEAHSNQPQHF. CDR3 DNA sequence: TGTGCCAGCAGGGGGGAGGCCCATAGCAATCAGCCCCAGCATTTT. Full variable domain (outside the CDR3, taken from reference TRBV2 and TRBJ1-5): EPEVTQTPSHQVTQMGQEVILRCVPISNHLYFYWYRQILGQKVEFLVSFYNNEISEKSEIFDDQFSVERPDGSNFTLKIRSTKLEDSAMYFCASRGEAHSNQPQHFGDGTRLSIL.